The following is a T cell receptor (beta chain) sequence with its context. This clonotype was counted a few times. What this receptor recognizes is not known. No base quality values were provided; no much bigger clone lies one nucleotide off. This sample is part of a study of T cells in Graves' hyperthyroidism and ophthalmopathy (dated by TCRdb to between 2019 and 2020). In terms of the full investigation: Peripheral blood was collected at initial diagnosis, before any treatment. Once sampling was done, hyperthyroidism patients were given methimazole at a starting dose of 30 mg daily, whereas ophthalmopathy patients were given high-dose intravenous methylprednisolone. Prospective prediction of ophthalmopathy was tested in an independent validation cohort of approximately 18 hyperthyroidism patients and some 17 patients who later progressed to ophthalmopathy. The 100 discovery patients were divided at random into training and test sets in a 7:3 ratio. To identify distinguishing TCR V-J signatures, a discovery cohort of around 100 patients was used, comprising 40 to 45 with Graves' ophthalmopathy and 55 to 65 with stable Graves' hyperthyroidism. Thyroid tissue and blood T-cell repertoires from six Graves' hyperthyroidism patients were also compared in the study. According to the paper, TCR Vbeta CDR3 sequencing was carried out on 135 peripheral blood samples, which came from approximately 43 ophthalmopathy, around 75 hyperthyroidism and roughly 17 progressor patients.

Compared with germline, V lacks 0 bases and J lacks 6 bases; bases without a gene match: 11. The CDR3 has 16 amino acids, counting the end cysteine and phenylalanine. Kept here is only the CDR3 DNA, which spans 48 bases and is read in frame from base 1. Per the germline V gene (reference sequence), SGHNT is the CDR1 and YYREEE is the CDR2. Graves' hyperthyroidism was defined as stable when no progression to ophthalmopathy occurred over 18 months of follow-up. Hyperthyroidism patients were newly diagnosed, with disease duration under 2 months, and aged 18 to 65 years. The study excluded patients with uncontrolled infections, other autoimmune diseases, pregnancy or lactation. Clinical symptoms, serum thyroxine and TRAb, thyroid ultrasound, and orbital computed tomography formed the basis for the diagnoses. PBMCs were separated from roughly 10 ml of fresh peripheral blood using Ficoll-Paque density gradient centrifugation. Total RNA was extracted with Trizol reagent, and quality was checked on an Agilent 2100 Bioanalyzer.

Here is what the overall study found, with its caveats: A 13 V-J signature model separated ophthalmopathy from stable hyperthyroidism, with 87.88% sensitivity and about 81% specificity in cross-validation and 80%/75% in testing. During validation, the model predicted progression to ophthalmopathy a median of approximately 7 months ahead of onset, with almost 71% sensitivity and 72% to 80% specificity. Most expanded thyroid clonotypes (frequency above 0.001) were also detected in blood, suggesting blood repertoires may reflect thyroid immune responses. No statistical method was used to fix the sample size in advance, and group allocation was not hidden from the investigators.

TCR beta CDR3 regions were amplified from RNA transcripts. For the first round of RT-PCR on the TCR CDR3, the HTBI primer set was used together with the Qiagen OneStep RT-PCR kit. A second multiplex PCR round built the libraries, followed by size selection and purification. Sequencing of the libraries was done on an Illumina HiSeq2000 using paired-end 100 bp reads. For the original study's pipeline: SOAPnuke was used to process the raw data, with reads discarded if the reads contained adapters or uncalled bases, had a mean Phred below 15, or lacked an exact constant-primer or identifier match. COPE v1.2.5 was used to merge high-quality paired reads, and clonotypes were defined as unique nucleotide sequences. MiTCR v1.1 was used to align clonotypes to the IMGT TRBV, TRBD and TRBJ reference segments. Analysis was restricted to V-J combinations with a frequency above 0.0001, which covered about 99% of repertoires. The TCS score was defined as the ratio of F50 (clonal expansion) to E x V (chaos), calculated using BLOSUM62-based TCRdist between CDR3 peptides within each V-J. Welch's t-statistics and random forest reduced some 510 V-J features to 10 to 15, which were used in a naive Bayes classifier (R e1071). Through fastp at Q25 and MiXCR, TCRdb rebuilt clones from the public reads, retaining in-frame beta chains. Here each entry gathers all rows of one CDR3 protein and keeps the most common genes and DNA. The V and J calls come from TCRdb's annotation, not from the publication. A total of over 650,000 distinct CDR3 sequences appear in this sample, about a sixth of them only once. The top ten hold 8.4% of the sample.

Sequenced input: blood. This receptor was taken from a man aged 18 to 30 with Graves' hyperthyroidism. This chain is built from TRBV5-4 and TRBJ2-5, with 7 junctional bases fitting TRBD2. The DNA sequence is TGTGCCAGCAGCTTGGGGGGAGGGCCCTCCTCGAAGACCCAGTACTTC. The translation is CASSLGGGPSSKTQYF.